This TCR beta chain was observed in a study of cytomegalovirus exposure and HLA in healthy donors. 13 Jbeta primers and 60 Vbeta primers were used for the PCR. Generated by immunoSEQ multiplex PCR, the TCRdb table keeps only in-frame clones and is missing some. The sample lists approximately 170,000 clones; 65% to 85% were seen once. Germline CDR1 is SNHLY and CDR2 is FYNNEI. This CDR3 has 16 residues. J was trimmed by 0 bases and V by 5 bases; bases with no gene match: 3. The sample taken for sequencing was PBMCs. The rearrangement links TRBV2 to TRBJ2-1; 11 nucleotides line up with TRBD2. This TCR was sampled from a woman in her thirties or forties in good health and CMV-seropositive. The CDR3 DNA follows: TGTGCCAGCAGTCTAGCGGGGGGCAGCTCCTACAATGAGCAGTTCTTC. Its protein product is CASSLAGGSSYNEQFF.